A single sample is the source of the 5 T cell receptor beta chains below, sequenced in a study of metastatic and nonmetastatic thyroid tumors. Until they underwent thyroid surgery, no patient had received any treatment. From the PCR reads, TCRdb re-called clones with MiXCR. The sample includes over 30,000 clones, approximately 17% of them seen just once. Sample: tumor tissue. The receptor set was obtained from a female donor with papillary thyroid cancer or a benign thyroid nodule (not recorded which). Some clones in this sample may be carry-over from other donors' samples.

This clone has at least ten counts. V is TRBV29-1 and J is TRBJ2-5, with D possibly matching TRBD1 (6 bases). The V gene's germline CDR1 is SQVTM and CDR2 ANQGSEA. This CDR3 comprises 12 residues. V gave up 5 bases and J gave up 5 bases, with 12 bases separating them. In DNA form, the CDR3 reads TGCAGCGTTCAGGGGATGTTGGAGACCCAGTACTTC. This encodes CSVQGMLETQYF.

At least ten counts were recorded for this clone. V gene TRBV12-3 or TRBV12-4 combines with J gene TRBJ1-2; tentatively, D is TRBD1 (5 bases). This CDR3 is 14 amino acids long. The V gene lost 2 bases and the J gene lost 0 bases, with 7 bases spanning the gap. CDR3 residues: CASSLQGTNYGYTF. CDR3 coding DNA: TGTGCCAGCAGTTTACAGGGAACTAACTATGGCTACACCTTC.

This clone appeared many times. The chain employs TRBV5-6 and TRBJ2-3; no reliable D call. V lost 1 base and J lost 4, with 13 bases in between. The germline CDR1 and CDR2 sequences are SGHDT and YYEEEE. This CDR3 region has 15 residues. The CDR3 sequence is CASSLKLSGPDTQYF. The CDR3 DNA follows: TGTGCCAGCAGCTTGAAACTGTCCGGTCCAGATACGCAGTATTTT.

About this clone: At one of its ends the junction is not consistent with the germline gene, which may arise from a read error. The same CDR3 also results from other DNA sequences found in this sample. The chain couples TRBV5-1 to TRBJ2-6; D could derive from TRBD1 or TRBD2 (5 bases each). Germline loops: CDR1 SGHRS, CDR2 YFSETQ. This CDR3 is built from 16 residues. CDR3 in DNA: TGCGCCAGCAGCTTTGGTCCTAGCTCTGGGGCCAACGCCCTGACTTTC. This sequence encodes CASSFGPSSGANALTF.

The chain uses TRBV5-1 and TRBJ1-2; D call uncertain. From germline, CDR1 is SGHRS and CDR2 YFSETQ. The V and J ends lost 0 bases and 2 bases respectively, with 17 bases between them. The CDR3 has 17 residues. The CDR3, as DNA: TGCGCCAGCAGCTTGGCCCTAGGCACAGATGAAAACTATGGCTACACCTTC. Translated: CASSLALGTDENYGYTF.